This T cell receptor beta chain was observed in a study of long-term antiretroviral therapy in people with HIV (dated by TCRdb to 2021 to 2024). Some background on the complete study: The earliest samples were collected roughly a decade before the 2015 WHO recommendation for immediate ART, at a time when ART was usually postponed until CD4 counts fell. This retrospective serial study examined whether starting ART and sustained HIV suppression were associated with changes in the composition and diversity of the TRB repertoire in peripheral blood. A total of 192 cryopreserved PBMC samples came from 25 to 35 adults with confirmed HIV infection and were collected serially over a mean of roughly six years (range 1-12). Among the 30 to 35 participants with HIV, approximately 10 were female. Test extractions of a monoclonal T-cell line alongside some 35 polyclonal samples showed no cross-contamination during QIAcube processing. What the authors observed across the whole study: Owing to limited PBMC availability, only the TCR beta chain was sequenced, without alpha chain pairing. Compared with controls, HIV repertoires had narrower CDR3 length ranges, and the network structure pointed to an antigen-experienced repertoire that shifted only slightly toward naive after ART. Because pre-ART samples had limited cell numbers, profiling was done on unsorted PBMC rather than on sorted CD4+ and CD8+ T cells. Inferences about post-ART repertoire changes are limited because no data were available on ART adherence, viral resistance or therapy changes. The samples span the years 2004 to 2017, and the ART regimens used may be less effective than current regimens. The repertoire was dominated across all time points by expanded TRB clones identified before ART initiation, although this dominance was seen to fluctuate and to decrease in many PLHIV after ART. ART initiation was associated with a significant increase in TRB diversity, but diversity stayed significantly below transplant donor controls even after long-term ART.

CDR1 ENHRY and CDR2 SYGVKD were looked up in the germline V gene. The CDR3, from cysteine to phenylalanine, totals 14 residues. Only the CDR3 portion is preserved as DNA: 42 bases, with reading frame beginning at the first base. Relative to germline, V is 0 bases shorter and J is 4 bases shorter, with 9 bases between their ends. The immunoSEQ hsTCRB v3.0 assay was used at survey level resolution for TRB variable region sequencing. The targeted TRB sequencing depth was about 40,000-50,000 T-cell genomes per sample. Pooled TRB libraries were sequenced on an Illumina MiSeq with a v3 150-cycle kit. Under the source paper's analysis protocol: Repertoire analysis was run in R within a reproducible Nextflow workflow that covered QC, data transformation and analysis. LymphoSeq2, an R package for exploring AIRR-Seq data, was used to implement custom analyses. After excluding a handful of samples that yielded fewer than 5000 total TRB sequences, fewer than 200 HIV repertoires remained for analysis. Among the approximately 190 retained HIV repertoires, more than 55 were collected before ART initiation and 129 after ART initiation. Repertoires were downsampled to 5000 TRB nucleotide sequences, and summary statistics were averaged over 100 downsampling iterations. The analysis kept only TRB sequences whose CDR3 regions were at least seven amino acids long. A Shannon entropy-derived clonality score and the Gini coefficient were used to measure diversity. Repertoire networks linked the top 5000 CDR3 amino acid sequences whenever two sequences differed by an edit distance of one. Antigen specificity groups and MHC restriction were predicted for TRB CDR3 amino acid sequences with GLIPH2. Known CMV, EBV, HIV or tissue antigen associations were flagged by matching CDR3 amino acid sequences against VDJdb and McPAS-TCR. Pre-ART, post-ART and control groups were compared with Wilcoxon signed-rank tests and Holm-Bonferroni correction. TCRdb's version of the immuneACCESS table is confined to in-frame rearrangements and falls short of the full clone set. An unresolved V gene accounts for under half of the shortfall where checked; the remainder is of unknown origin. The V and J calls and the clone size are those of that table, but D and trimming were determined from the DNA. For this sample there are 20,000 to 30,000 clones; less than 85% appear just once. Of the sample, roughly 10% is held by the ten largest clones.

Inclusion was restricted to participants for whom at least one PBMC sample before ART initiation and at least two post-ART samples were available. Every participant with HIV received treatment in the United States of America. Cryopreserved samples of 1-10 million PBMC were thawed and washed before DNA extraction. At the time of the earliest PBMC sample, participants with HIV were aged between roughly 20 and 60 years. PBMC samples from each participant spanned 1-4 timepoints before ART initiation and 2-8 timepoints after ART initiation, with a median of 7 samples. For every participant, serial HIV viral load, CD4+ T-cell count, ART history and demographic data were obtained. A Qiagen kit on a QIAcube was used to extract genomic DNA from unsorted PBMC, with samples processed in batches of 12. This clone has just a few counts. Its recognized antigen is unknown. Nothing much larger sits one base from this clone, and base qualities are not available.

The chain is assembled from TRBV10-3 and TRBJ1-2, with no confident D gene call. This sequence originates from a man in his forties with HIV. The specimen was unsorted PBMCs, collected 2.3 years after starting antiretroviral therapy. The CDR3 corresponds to CAISESSGVYGYTF. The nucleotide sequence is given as TGTGCCATCAGTGAGTCTTCCGGGGTCTATGGCTACACCTTC.